This entry concerns a single T cell receptor beta chain. This record comes from a study of tumor-infiltrating lymphocytes in localized non-small cell lung cancer. Germline CDR1 is SNHLY and CDR2 is FYNNEI. V lost 7 bases to trimming and J lost 3 bases, with 13 bases between them. This CDR3 region has 13 residues. Profiling relied on immunoSEQ multiplex PCR, and the TCRdb table lists in-frame clones only, not all of them. The sample includes 12,000 to 15,000 clones, roughly 75% seen only once; the top ten take about 20%. The rearrangement links TRBV2 to TRBJ2-7, with D perhaps being TRBD1 or TRBD2 (6 bases each). Material for sequencing was uninvolved lung tissue not adjacent to the tumor. The TCR comes from a human donor with non-small cell lung cancer. The CDR3 reads CASNRGGIYEQYF. CDR3 in DNA: TGTGCCAGCAACCGAGGGGGGATCTACGAGCAGTACTTC.